What follows is one TCR beta chain and its context. Its antigen remains unidentified. A much larger clone differs by one base, so this may be a read error. Germline-derived CDR1 and CDR2 are LGHDT and YNNKEL (reference sequence). CDR3 length: 15 residues. CDR3 and TCR beta VDJ profiling relied on a genomic DNA template. MiXCR was run by TCRdb on the reads, yielding one entry per CDR3 protein. The sample holds approximately 300,000 distinct CDR3 sequences, roughly 59% seen once. This record comes from a study of CD8+CD57+ T cells in acquired aplastic anemia. At the level of the study: Average DNA yield from sorted CD4+ and CD8+ cells was around 3.2 ug.

Study findings and constraints: Patients and controls were found to share 25 to 30 CD8+ CDR3 sequences.

Patients who underwent sequencing had shown CD8+CD57+ cell expansion by flow cytometry. V gene TRBV3-1 combines with J gene TRBJ2-2; TRBD1 is a possible D gene (7 bases). The clonotype originates from a human donor with aplastic anemia. Sequenced input: sorted CD4+, CD8+, or CD8+CD57+ T cells (not recorded which) from PBMCs. CDR3 protein: CASSQDGGGSGEPFF. DNA of the CDR3: TGTGCCAGCAGCCAAGATGGAGGGGGCTCCGGGGAGCCGTTTTTT.